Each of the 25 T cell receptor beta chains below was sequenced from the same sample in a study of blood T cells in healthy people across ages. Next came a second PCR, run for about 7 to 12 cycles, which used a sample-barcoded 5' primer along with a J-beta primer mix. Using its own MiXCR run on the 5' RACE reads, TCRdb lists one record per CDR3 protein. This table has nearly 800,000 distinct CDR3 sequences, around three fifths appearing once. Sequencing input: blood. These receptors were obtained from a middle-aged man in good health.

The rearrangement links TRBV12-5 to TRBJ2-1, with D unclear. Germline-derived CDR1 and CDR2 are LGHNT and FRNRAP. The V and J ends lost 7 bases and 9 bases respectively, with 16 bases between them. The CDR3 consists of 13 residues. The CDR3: CASDPLSFGEQFF. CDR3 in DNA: TGTGCTAGTGACCCCCTCTCTTTTGGTGAGCAGTTCTTC.

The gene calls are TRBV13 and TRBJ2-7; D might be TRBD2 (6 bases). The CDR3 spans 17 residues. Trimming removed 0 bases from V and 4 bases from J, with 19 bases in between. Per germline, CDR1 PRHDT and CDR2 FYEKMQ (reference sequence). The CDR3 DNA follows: TGTGCCAGCAGCTTAGGCCCCCCCCCGGAGGGTGGGTACGAGCAGTACTTC. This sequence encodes CASSLGPPPEGGYEQYF.

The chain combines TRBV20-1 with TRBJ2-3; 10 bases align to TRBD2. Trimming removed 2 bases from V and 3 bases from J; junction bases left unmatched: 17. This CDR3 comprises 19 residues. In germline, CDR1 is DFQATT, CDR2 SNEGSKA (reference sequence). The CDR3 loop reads CSARHWLSGGALTTDTQYF. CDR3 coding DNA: TGCAGTGCTAGACATTGGCTAAGCGGGGGGGCGTTGACGACAGATACGCAGTATTTT.

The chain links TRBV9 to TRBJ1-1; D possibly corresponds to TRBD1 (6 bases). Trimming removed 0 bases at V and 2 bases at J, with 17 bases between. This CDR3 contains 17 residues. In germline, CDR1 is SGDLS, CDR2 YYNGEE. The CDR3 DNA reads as TGTGCCAGCAGCGTAGATGTCGGGGGCTGGAGAAACACTGAAGCTTTCTTT. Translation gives CASSVDVGGWRNTEAFF.

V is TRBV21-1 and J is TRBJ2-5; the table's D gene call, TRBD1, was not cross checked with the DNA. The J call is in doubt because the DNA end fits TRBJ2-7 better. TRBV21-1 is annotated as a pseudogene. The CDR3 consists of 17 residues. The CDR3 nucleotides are TGTGCCAGCAGCAAAAGGCGGGGACAGGGGAAGCGCTACGAGCAGTACTTC. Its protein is CASSKRRGQGKRYEQYF.

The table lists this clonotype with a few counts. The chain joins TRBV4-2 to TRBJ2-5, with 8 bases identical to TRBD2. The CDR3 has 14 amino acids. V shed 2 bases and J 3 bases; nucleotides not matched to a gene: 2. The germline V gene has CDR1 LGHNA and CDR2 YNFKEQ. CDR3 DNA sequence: TGTGCCAGCAGCCAATACGGGGGGGAAGAGACCCAGTACTTC. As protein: CASSQYGGEETQYF.

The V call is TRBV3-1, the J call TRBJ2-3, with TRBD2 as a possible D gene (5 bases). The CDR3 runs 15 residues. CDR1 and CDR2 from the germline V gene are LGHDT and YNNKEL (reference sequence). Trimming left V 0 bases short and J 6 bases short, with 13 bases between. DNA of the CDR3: TGTGCCAGCAGCCAAGAGCTTGGACCGGGGGATACGCAGTATTTT. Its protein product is CASSQELGPGDTQYF.

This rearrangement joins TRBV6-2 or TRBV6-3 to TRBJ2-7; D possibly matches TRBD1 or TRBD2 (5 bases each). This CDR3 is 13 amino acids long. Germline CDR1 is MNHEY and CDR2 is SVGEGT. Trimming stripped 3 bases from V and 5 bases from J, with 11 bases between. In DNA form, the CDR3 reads TGTGCCAGCAGTTATGGGACGGGCAACGAGCAGTACTTC. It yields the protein CASSYGTGNEQYF.

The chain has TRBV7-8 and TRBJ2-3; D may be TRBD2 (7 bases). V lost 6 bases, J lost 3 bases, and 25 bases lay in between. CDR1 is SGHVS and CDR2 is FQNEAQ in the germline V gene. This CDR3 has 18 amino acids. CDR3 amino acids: CASSPYPYAGALTDTQYF. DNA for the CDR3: TGTGCCAGCAGTCCTTATCCCTATGCGGGGGCCTTAACAGATACGCAGTATTTT.

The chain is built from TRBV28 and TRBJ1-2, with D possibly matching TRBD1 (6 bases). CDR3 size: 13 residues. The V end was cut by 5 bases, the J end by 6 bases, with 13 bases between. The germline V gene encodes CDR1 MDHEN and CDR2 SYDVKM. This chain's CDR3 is CASSNPDSDGYTF. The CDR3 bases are TGTGCCAGCAGTAACCCGGACAGCGATGGCTACACCTTC.

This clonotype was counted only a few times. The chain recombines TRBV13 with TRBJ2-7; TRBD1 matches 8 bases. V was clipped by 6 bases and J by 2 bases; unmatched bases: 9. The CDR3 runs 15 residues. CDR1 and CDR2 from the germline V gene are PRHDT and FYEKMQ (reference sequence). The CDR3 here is CASSHPGQDTYEQYF. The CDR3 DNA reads TGTGCCAGCAGTCACCCGGGACAGGACACCTACGAGCAGTACTTC. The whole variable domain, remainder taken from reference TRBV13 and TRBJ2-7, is AAGVIQSPRHLIKEKRETATLKCYPIPRHDTVYWYQQGPGQDPQFLISFYEKMQSDKGSIPDRFSAQQFSDYHSELNMSSLELGDSALYFCASSHPGQDTYEQYFGPGTRLTVT.

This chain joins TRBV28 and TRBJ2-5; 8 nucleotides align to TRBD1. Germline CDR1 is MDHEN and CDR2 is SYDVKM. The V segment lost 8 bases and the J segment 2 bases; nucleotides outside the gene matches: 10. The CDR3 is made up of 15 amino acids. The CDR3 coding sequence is TGTGCCAGCCTCTCCCCGGGACAGGCACAAGAGACCCAGTACTTC. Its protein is CASLSPGQAQETQYF.

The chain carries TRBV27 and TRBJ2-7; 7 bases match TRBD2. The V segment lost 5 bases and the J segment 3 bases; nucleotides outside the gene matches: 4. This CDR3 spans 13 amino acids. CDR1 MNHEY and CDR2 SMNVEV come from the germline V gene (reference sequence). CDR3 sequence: CASSDGGNYEQYF. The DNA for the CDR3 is TGTGCCAGCAGTGACGGGGGGAACTACGAGCAGTACTTC.

DNA for the CDR3: TGTGCCAACAGAGACACTAACGTCCCGAGCTCCTACAATGAGCAGTTCTTC. Its translation is CANRDTNVPSSYNEQFF. The chain employs TRBV6-1 and TRBJ2-1; D not resolved. The germline CDR1 and CDR2 sequences are MNHNS and SASEGT. Deletions cut 10 bases from V and 0 bases from J, with 22 bases between. This CDR3 spans 17 amino acids.

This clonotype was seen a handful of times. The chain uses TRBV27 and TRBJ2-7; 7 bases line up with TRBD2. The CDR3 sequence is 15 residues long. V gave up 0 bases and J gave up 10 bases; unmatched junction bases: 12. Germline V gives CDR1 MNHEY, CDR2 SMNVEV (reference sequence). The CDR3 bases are TGTGCCAGCAGTTTATCGGGAGGGCCGGCAGGCGCCCAGTACTTC. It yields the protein CASSLSGGPAGAQYF.

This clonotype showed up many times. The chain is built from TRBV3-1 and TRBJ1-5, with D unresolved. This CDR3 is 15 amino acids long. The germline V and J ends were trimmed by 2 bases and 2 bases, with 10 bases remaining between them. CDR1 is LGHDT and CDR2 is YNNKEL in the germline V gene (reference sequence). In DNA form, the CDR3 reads TGTGCCAGCAGCCAATGGGAGGGAGGCAATCAGCCCCAGCATTTT. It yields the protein CASSQWEGGNQPQHF.

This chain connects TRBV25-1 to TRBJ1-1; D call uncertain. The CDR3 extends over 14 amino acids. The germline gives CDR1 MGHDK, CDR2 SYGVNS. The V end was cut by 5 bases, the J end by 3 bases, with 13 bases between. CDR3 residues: CASSPNGLDTEAFF. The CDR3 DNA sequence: TGTGCCAGCAGTCCGAACGGGCTGGACACTGAAGCTTTCTTT. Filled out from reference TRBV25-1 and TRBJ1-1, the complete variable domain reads EADIYQTPRYLVIGTGKKITLECSQTMGHDKMYWYQQDPGMELHLIHYSYGVNSTEKGDLSSESTVSRIRTEHFPLTLESARPSHTSQYLCASSPNGLDTEAFFGQGTRLTVV.

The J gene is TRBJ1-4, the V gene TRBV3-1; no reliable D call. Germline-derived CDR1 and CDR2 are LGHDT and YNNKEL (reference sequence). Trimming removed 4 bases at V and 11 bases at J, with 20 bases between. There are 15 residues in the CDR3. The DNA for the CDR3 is TGTGCCAGCAGCCTAGGACGGGGAGATGTCGGGAAACTGTTTTTT. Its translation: CASSLGRGDVGKLFF.

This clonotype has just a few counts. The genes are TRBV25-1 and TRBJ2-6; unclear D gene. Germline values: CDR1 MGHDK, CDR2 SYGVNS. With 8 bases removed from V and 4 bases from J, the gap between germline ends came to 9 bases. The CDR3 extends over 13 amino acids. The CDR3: CASRPPGANVLTF. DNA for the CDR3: TGTGCCAGCCGCCCTCCCGGGGCCAACGTCCTGACTTTC.

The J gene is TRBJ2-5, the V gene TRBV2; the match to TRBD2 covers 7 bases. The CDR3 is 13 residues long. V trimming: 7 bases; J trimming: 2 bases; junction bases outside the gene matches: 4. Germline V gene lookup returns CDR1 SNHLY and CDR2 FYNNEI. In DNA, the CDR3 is TGTGCCAGCAACTGGGGGGGGCAAGAGACCCAGTACTTC. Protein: CASNWGGQETQYF.

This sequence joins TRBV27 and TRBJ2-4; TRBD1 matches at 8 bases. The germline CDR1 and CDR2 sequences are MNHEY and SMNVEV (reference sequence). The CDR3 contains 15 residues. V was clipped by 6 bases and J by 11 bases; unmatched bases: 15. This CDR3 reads CASRARGLSERVQYF. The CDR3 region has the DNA TGTGCCAGCAGGGCCAGGGGGCTATCTGAGCGGGTTCAGTACTTC.

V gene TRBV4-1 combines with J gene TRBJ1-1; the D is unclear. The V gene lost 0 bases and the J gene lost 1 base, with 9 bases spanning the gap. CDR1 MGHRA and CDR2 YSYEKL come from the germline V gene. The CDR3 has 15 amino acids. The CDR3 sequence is CASSQEVRENTEAFF. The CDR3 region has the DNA TGCGCCAGCAGCCAAGAAGTGAGGGAGAACACTGAAGCTTTCTTT.

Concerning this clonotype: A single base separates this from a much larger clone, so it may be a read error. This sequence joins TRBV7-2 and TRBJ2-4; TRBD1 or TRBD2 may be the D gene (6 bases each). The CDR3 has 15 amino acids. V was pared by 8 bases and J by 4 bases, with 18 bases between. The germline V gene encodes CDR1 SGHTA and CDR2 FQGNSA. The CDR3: CASGINGGSKNIQYF. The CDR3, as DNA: TGTGCCAGCGGCATTAACGGGGGCTCTAAAAACATTCAGTACTTC.

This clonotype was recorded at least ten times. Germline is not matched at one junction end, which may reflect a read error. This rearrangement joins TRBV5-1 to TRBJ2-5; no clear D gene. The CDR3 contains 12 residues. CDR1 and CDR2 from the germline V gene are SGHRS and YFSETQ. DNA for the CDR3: TGTGCCAGCAGCTTACCCCAAGAGACCCAGTACTTC. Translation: CASSLPQETQYF.

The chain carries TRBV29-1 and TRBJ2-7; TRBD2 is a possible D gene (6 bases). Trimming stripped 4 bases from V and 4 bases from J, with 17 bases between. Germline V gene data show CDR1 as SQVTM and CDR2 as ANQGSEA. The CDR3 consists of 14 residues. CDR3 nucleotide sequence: TGCAGCGTTGGAATACTAGCCTTAGGGTACGAGCAGTACTTC. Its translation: CSVGILALGYEQYF.